One and the same sample provided the 15 T cell receptor beta chains below, sequenced in a study of blood T cell repertoires in COVID-19. This table comes from immunoSEQ multiplex PCR, and its TCRdb copy is limited to in-frame clones, with some not included. The sample yields about 170,000 clones, more than 70% seen once. Sample: peripheral blood. All receptors come from a woman aged 65 to 85 who had recovered from COVID-19.

The chain is built from TRBV4-1 and TRBJ1-1; 9 positions agree with TRBD1. V was pared by 4 bases and J by 6 bases, with 6 bases of the junction left unmatched. The V gene's germline CDR1 is MGHRA and CDR2 YSYEKL. The CDR3 is 14 residues long. DNA for the CDR3: TGCGCCAGCAGCCGGTCGACAGGGGGGCCTGAAGCTTTCTTT. Protein sequence: CASSRSTGGPEAFF.

The gene calls are TRBV10-3 and TRBJ1-4; 9 nucleotides align to TRBD1. The V segment lost 6 bases and the J segment 8 bases; nucleotides outside the gene matches: 7. The germline V gene has CDR1 ENHRY and CDR2 SYGVKD. CDR3 length: 14 residues. DNA for the CDR3: TGTGCCATCAGCCCGGGACAGGGAGAAGAAAAACTGTTTTTT. Amino acids: CAISPGQGEEKLFF.

The V call is TRBV2, the J call TRBJ1-2; D may be TRBD1 (5 bases). The germline CDR1 and CDR2 sequences are SNHLY and FYNNEI. The CDR3 length is 14 residues. Between the trimmed V and J ends, which lost 1 base and 4 bases, there was a span of 10 bases. The CDR3 DNA reads TGTGCCAGCAGTGAAGAGCAGGGCGGCTATGGCTACACCTTC. Translated: CASSEEQGGYGYTF.

This chain links TRBV18 with TRBJ2-7; no clear D gene. Trimming pared 0 bases from V and 3 bases from J, leaving 21 bases between. CDR1 KGHSH and CDR2 LQKENI come from the germline V gene. This CDR3 comprises 18 residues. CDR3 DNA sequence: TGTGCCAGCTCACCACCTAGTTTGCAGGCAGGTTTAATCTACGAGCAGTACTTC. Encoded protein: CASSPPSLQAGLIYEQYF. The full variable domain, in which reference TRBV18 and TRBJ2-7 provide the parts outside the CDR3, is NAGVMQNPRHLVRRRGQEARLRCSPMKGHSHVYWYRQLPEEGLKFMVYLQKENIIDESGMPKERFSAEFPKEGPSILRIQQVVRGDSAAYFCASSPPSLQAGLIYEQYFGPGTRLTVT.

This sequence joins TRBV10-3 and TRBJ1-5, with no clear D. Germline loops: CDR1 ENHRY, CDR2 SYGVKD. V shed 6 bases and J shed 4 bases, with 16 bases lying between them. There are 15 residues in the CDR3. The CDR3: CAISPGPLSNQPQHF. CDR3 coding DNA: TGTGCCATCAGCCCGGGTCCACTCTCTAATCAGCCCCAGCATTTT.

This chain uses TRBV3-1 (or the pseudogene TRBV3-2) with TRBJ1-5; no clear D gene. The CDR3 has 9 residues. Germline V gene lookup returns CDR1 LGHDT and CDR2 YNNKEL (reference sequence). V was trimmed by 4 bases and J by 10 bases, leaving 2 bases between them. CDR3 amino acids: CASSPPQHF. The CDR3 DNA reads as TGTGCCAGCAGCCCACCCCAGCATTTT.

The chain has TRBV5-8 and TRBJ1-6; a weak D match, TRBD1 (5 bases). The CDR3 covers 18 residues. Deletions cut 4 bases from V and 13 bases from J, with 30 bases between. Germline loops: CDR1 SGHTS, CDR2 YDEGEE. The CDR3 region has the DNA TGTGCCAGCAGCCCCAAAGCAGAACAGGTGGGGGGGGTCCGGCCCCTCCACTTT. Translation: CASSPKAEQVGGVRPLHF.

V gene TRBV2 combines with J gene TRBJ2-1; 7 bases are a match to TRBD1. Germline-derived CDR1 and CDR2 are SNHLY and FYNNEI. V shed 7 bases, J shed 0 bases, and the junction held 12 bases outside the gene matches. The CDR3 has 17 amino acids. CDR3 loop: CASKGAVGPSSYNEQFF. In DNA form, the CDR3 reads TGTGCCAGCAAGGGGGCGGTGGGCCCCAGCTCCTACAATGAGCAGTTCTTC.

The chain is built from TRBV18 and TRBJ1-2; possible D gene TRBD1, 5 bases. CDR1 is KGHSH, CDR2 LQKENI, per germline. Trimming removed 3 bases from V and 4 bases from J, with 12 bases in between. The CDR3 runs 14 residues. CDR3 protein: CASSPAKGAYGYTF. CDR3 coding DNA: TGTGCCAGCTCACCTGCCAAAGGGGCCTATGGCTACACCTTC.

The V call is TRBV4-1, the J call TRBJ1-4, with D tentatively TRBD1 (5 bases). Per the germline V gene, CDR1 is MGHRA and CDR2 is YSYEKL. The CDR3 loop spans 15 amino acids. Trimming stripped 6 bases from V and 6 bases from J, with 17 bases between. The CDR3 region is CASSEVQGTDEKLFF. The CDR3 DNA follows: TGCGCCAGCAGTGAAGTCCAGGGAACGGATGAAAAACTGTTTTTT.

This chain uses TRBV10-3 with TRBJ2-5; 7 bases map to TRBD1. Looked up from germline, CDR1 is ENHRY and CDR2 is SYGVKD. Germline trimming cut 5 bases from V and 11 bases from J; bases unmatched to any gene: 5. The CDR3 loop spans 11 amino acids. As DNA, the CDR3 is TGTGCCATCAGTACCCCGGGACAGCAGTACTTC. Its translation: CAISTPGQQYF.

This clone was counted a single time. The genes are TRBV6-2 or TRBV6-3 and TRBJ1-5; perhaps TRBD1 as D (6 bases). The CDR3 contains 14 residues. The germline CDR1 and CDR2 sequences are MNHEY and SVGEGT. The V gene lost 2 bases and the J gene lost 4 bases, with 9 bases spanning the gap. CDR3 residues: CASSYGGSNQPQHF. CDR3 DNA: TGTGCCAGCAGTTACGGGGGCTCGAATCAGCCCCAGCATTTT.

This clone has a single count. This chain connects TRBV5-4 to TRBJ1-5, with no clear D. The V gene's germline CDR1 is SGHNT and CDR2 YYREEE (reference sequence). Trimming left V 4 bases short and J 6 bases short, with 11 bases between. The length of the CDR3 is 13 residues. CDR3: CASSPVGGQPQHF. CDR3 nucleotide sequence: TGTGCCAGCAGCCCCGTTGGCGGTCAGCCCCAGCATTTT.

The rearrangement joins TRBV5-3 to TRBJ2-3; 7 nucleotides match TRBD2. TRBV5-3 falls under the ORF class, with uncertain function. V was clipped by 0 bases and J by 0 bases; unmatched bases: 10. The CDR3 sequence is 18 residues long. Written as DNA, the CDR3 is TGTGCCAGAAGCTTGGCGGGAGCGGGGACTTCTAGCACAGATACGCAGTATTTT. Translated: CARSLAGAGTSSTDTQYF.

This clone has a handful of counts. The chain employs TRBV18 and TRBJ2-3; no definite D call. Germline CDR1 reads KGHSH; CDR2 reads LQKENI. This CDR3 has 15 residues. Trimming pared 3 bases from V and 2 bases from J, leaving 12 bases between. This CDR3 is CASSPPGGATDTQYF. CDR3 bases: TGTGCCAGCTCACCCCCGGGTGGAGCCACAGATACGCAGTATTTT. The full variable domain, its missing parts supplied by reference TRBV18 and TRBJ2-3, is NAGVMQNPRHLVRRRGQEARLRCSPMKGHSHVYWYRQLPEEGLKFMVYLQKENIIDESGMPKERFSAEFPKEGPSILRIQQVVRGDSAAYFCASSPPGGATDTQYFGPGTRLTVL.